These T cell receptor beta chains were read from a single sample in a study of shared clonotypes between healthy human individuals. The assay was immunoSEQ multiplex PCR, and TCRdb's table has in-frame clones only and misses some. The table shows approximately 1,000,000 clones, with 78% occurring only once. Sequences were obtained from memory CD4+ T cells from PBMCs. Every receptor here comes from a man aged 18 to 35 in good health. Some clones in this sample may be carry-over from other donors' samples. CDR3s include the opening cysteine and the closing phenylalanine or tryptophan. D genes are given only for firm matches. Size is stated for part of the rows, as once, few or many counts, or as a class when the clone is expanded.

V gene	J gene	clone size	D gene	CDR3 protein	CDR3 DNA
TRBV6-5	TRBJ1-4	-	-	CASRGAQNEKLFF	TGTGCCAGCAGAGGCGCGCAGAATGAAAAACTGTTTTTT
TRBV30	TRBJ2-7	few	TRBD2	CAWSVGGYEQYF	TGTGCCTGGAGTGTCGGGGGGTACGAGCAGTACTTC
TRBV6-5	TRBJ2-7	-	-	CASSYRAGRYEQYF	TGTGCCAGCAGTTACAGGGCGGGAAGGTACGAGCAGTACTTC
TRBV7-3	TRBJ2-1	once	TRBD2	CASSRRLAGADEQFF	TGTGCCAGCAGCCGCCGGTTAGCGGGAGCCGATGAGCAGTTCTTC
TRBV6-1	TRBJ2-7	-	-	CASNSNEQYF	TGTGCCAGCAACTCCAACGAGCAGTACTTC
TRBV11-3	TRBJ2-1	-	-	CASSLEGTDPYNEQFF	TGTGCCAGCAGCTTAGAAGGGACTGACCCCTACAATGAGCAGTTCTTC
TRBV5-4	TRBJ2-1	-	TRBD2	CASSPLAGAYNEQFF	TGTGCCAGCAGTCCGCTAGCGGGAGCCTACAATGAGCAGTTCTTC
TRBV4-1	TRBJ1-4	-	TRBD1	CASSLQGGTYEKLFF	TGCGCCAGCAGCCTCCAGGGGGGGACCTACGAAAAACTGTTTTTT
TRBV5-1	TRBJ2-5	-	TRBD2	CASSLEGLAGVETQYF	TGCGCCAGCAGCTTGGAAGGACTAGCGGGAGTGGAGACCCAGTACTTC
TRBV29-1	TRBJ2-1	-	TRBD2	CSVAWTSGSYNEQFF	TGCAGCGTTGCCTGGACTAGCGGTTCCTACAATGAGCAGTTCTTC
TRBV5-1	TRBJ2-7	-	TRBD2	CASSLPRTSGGYEQYF	TGCGCCAGCAGCTTGCCCCGGACTAGCGGGGGCTACGAGCAGTACTTC
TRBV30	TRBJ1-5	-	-	CAWGRQGGRPQHF	TGTGCCTGGGGTAGGCAGGGAGGACGGCCCCAGCATTTT
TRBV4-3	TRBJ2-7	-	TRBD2	CASSRGLAGAYEQYF	TGCGCCAGCAGCCGGGGACTAGCGGGGGCCTACGAGCAGTACTTC
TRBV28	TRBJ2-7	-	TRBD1	CASSTGQGNYEQYF	TGTGCCAGCAGTACAGGACAGGGCAACTACGAGCAGTACTTC
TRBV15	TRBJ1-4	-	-	CATRPGTNEKLFF	TGTGCCACCAGGCCAGGGACAAATGAAAAACTGTTTTTT
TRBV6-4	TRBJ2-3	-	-	CASSEDLGVSFKGTQYF	TGTGCCAGCAGTGAAGATCTGGGAGTTTCGTTCAAGGGTACGCAGTATTTT